These 15 T cell receptor beta chains share one sample of origin, sequenced in a study of cytomegalovirus exposure and HLA in healthy donors. PCR amplification relied on 60 Vbeta primers (plus 13 Jbeta primers). Only in-frame clones appear in the TCRdb table, and some are missing; sequencing was by immunoSEQ multiplex PCR. The sample has 95,000 to 110,000 clones, 81% seen once. The sample was PBMCs. These receptors were taken from a man aged 25 to 40 in good health and CMV-seronegative.

Of note for this clone: The junction and the germline gene differ at one end; a read error may be behind it. The rearrangement uses TRBV6-1 and TRBJ1-5; D gene ambiguous. Germline lookup yields CDR1 MNHNS and CDR2 SASEGT. There are 9 residues in the CDR3. The CDR3 DNA is TGTACCAGCGGATGGGCCCCGGATTTT. Protein sequence: CTSGWAPDF.

The V call is TRBV4-1, the J call TRBJ2-7, with D maybe TRBD2 (6 bases). This CDR3 spans 15 amino acids. V lost 3 bases to trimming and J lost 7 bases, with 19 bases between them. Per the germline V gene, CDR1 is MGHRA and CDR2 is YSYEKL. In DNA form, the CDR3 reads TGCGCCAGCAGCCAGAGGCGGGGTGGTTCTCGGGAGCAGTACTTC. This sequence encodes CASSQRRGGSREQYF.

The J gene is TRBJ2-4, the V gene TRBV27; TRBD1 matches 8 bases. CDR1 MNHEY and CDR2 SMNVEV come from the germline V gene (reference sequence). This CDR3 is 13 amino acids long. V trimming: 8 bases; J trimming: 5 bases; junction bases outside the gene matches: 5. The CDR3 DNA follows: TGTGCCAGCCAGGGGGCTCAGGAAAACATTCAGTACTTC. Its translation is CASQGAQENIQYF.

As regards this clone: One junction end disagrees with the germline gene, perhaps due to a read error. The J gene is TRBJ1-3, the V gene TRBV7-7; D ambiguous. The CDR3 length is 14 residues. Germline-derived CDR1 and CDR2 are SSHAT and FNYEAQ (reference sequence). CDR3 in DNA: TGTGCTAGCAGCTTAGCCCCAGTGGGAAACACCATATATTTT. This codes for CASSLAPVGNTIYF.

V is TRBV30 and J is TRBJ2-1; D is ambiguous. The V and J ends lost 0 bases and 5 bases respectively, with 8 bases between them. Germline CDR1 and CDR2: GTSNPN and SVGIG (reference sequence). This CDR3 region has 13 residues. Here the CDR3 reads CAWSVNVDNEQFF. The CDR3 nucleotides read TGTGCCTGGAGTGTAAACGTAGACAATGAGCAGTTCTTC.

The chain couples TRBV18 to TRBJ1-1; TRBD1 aligns across 7 bases. Germline loops: CDR1 KGHSH, CDR2 LQKENI. V lost 1 base and J lost 6; bases outside the gene matches: 2. The CDR3 sequence is 13 residues long. For the CDR3, the DNA is TGTGCCAGCTCACCACAGAGGGGGCCTGAAGCTTTCTTT. Translated: CASSPQRGPEAFF. Filled out from reference TRBV18 and TRBJ1-1, the complete variable domain reads NAGVMQNPRHLVRRRGQEARLRCSPMKGHSHVYWYRQLPEEGLKFMVYLQKENIIDESGMPKERFSAEFPKEGPSILRIQQVVRGDSAAYFCASSPQRGPEAFFGQGTRLTVV.

The chain uses TRBV6-5 and TRBJ2-7; the match to TRBD2 covers 13 bases. V shed 0 bases and J 7 bases; nucleotides not matched to a gene: 0. This CDR3 comprises 14 residues. CDR1 and CDR2 (germline): MNHEY, SVGAGI. For the CDR3, the DNA is TGTGCCAGCAGTTACTCGGGACTAGCGGGGGAGCAGTACTTC. It yields the protein CASSYSGLAGEQYF.

This clone was seen only a few times. V is TRBV2 and J is TRBJ2-5, with D hard to call. Germline V lookup: CDR1 SNHLY, CDR2 FYNNEI. The CDR3 has 10 residues. V was trimmed by 9 bases and J by 2 bases, leaving 4 bases between them. The DNA of the CDR3 is TGTGCCAGTCTACAAGAGACCCAGTACTTC. It specifies CASLQETQYF.

The V call is TRBV6-5, the J call TRBJ2-7, with TRBD1 identical over 7 bases. The CDR3 runs to 14 residues. Germline trimming cut 6 bases from V and 3 bases from J; bases unmatched to any gene: 8. Germline V gene sequence: CDR1 MNHEY, CDR2 SVGAGI. The CDR3, as DNA: TGTGCCAGCAGCCGGACAGGACCCTACTACGAGCAGTACTTC. Its translation is CASSRTGPYYEQYF.

A few counts support this clone. This chain connects TRBV11-2 to TRBJ1-2, with unresolved D. Germline V CDR1 and CDR2: SGHAT, FQNNGV. This CDR3 comprises 14 residues. The V and J ends lost 5 bases and 2 bases respectively, with 12 bases between them. CDR3 nucleotides: TGTGCCAGCAGCCATACAGAATCCAACTATGGCTACACCTTC. The encoded protein is CASSHTESNYGYTF.

CDR3 sequence reads: CATSGGDEQFF. The CDR3 nucleotides are TGTGCCACCAGCGGGGGGGATGAGCAGTTCTTC. The chain employs TRBV15 and TRBJ2-1; 7 bases are shared with TRBD2. This CDR3 contains 11 residues. V lost 5 bases, J lost 8 bases, and 0 bases stayed unmatched. Germline V CDR1 and CDR2: LNHNV, YYDKDF (reference sequence).

The CDR3: CAWRIQGTDTQYF. DNA for the CDR3: TGTGCCTGGAGAATTCAGGGGACAGATACGCAGTATTTT. The chain couples TRBV30 to TRBJ2-3; D perhaps matches TRBD1 (6 bases). V was shortened by 3 bases and J by 3 bases, with 10 bases between the two germline ends. Germline V gene sequence: CDR1 GTSNPN, CDR2 SVGIG (reference sequence). This CDR3 comprises 13 residues.

This clone was seen a handful of times. The V gene is TRBV5-1, the J gene TRBJ2-1, with TRBD2 identical over 9 bases. CDR1 is SGHRS, CDR2 YFSETQ, per germline. The CDR3 consists of 15 residues. J lost 4 bases, V lost 3 bases, and 5 bases had no gene match. The CDR3 DNA follows: TGCGCCAGCAGCTCTGAGAGCGGGAGGTACAATGAGCAGTTCTTC. This codes for CASSSESGRYNEQFF.

This chain connects TRBV7-9 to TRBJ1-2; D is possibly TRBD1 (6 bases). CDR3 length: 13 residues. Germline V gene lookup returns CDR1 SEHNR and CDR2 FQNEAQ (reference sequence). Between the trimmed V and J ends, which lost 5 bases and 3 bases, there was a span of 10 bases. CDR3 nucleotide sequence: TGTGCCAGCAGCCGCCAGGGGCACTATGGCTACACCTTC. Encoded protein: CASSRQGHYGYTF.

The rearrangement joins TRBV2 to TRBJ2-7; D is undetermined. The CDR3 has 12 residues. Germline CDR1 and CDR2: SNHLY and FYNNEI. The germline V and J ends were trimmed by 6 bases and 6 bases, with 12 bases remaining between them. The CDR3 sequence: CASRYLEPEQYF. CDR3 coding DNA: TGTGCCAGCAGATACCTAGAGCCCGAGCAGTACTTC.